These 15 T cell receptor beta chains originate from one sample sequenced in a study of shared clonotypes between healthy human individuals. This table comes from immunoSEQ multiplex PCR, and its TCRdb copy is limited to in-frame clones, with some not included. In the table there are hundreds of thousands of clones, about 78% of which are singletons. Specimen: memory CD4+ T cells sorted from blood. Subset in this sample: CD45RA-negative fraction. The receptors come from a woman aged 25 to 45 in good health.

The chain combines TRBV10-3 with TRBJ1-1, with D possibly matching TRBD1 (6 bases). The V gene lost 7 bases and the J gene lost 4 bases, with 19 bases spanning the gap. Looked up from germline, CDR1 is ENHRY and CDR2 is SYGVKD. The CDR3 spans 15 residues. CDR3 protein: CAIMEGGGGATEAFF. CDR3 coding DNA: TGTGCCATCATGGAGGGGGGAGGAGGGGCCACTGAAGCTTTCTTT.

The chain combines TRBV12-5 with TRBJ1-1; 9 bases map to TRBD1. The CDR3 loop spans 18 amino acids. The V gene end was trimmed by 0 bases and the J gene end by 1 base; junction bases not matched to a gene: 9. CDR1 and CDR2 from the germline V gene are LGHNT and FRNRAP. The chain's CDR3 is CASGLVLGQGIQNTEAFF. CDR3 DNA: TGTGCTAGTGGTTTGGTACTCGGACAGGGGATACAGAACACTGAAGCTTTCTTT.

The chain has TRBV28 and TRBJ2-3, with 7 bases that match TRBD1. The CDR3 spans 16 residues. V dropped 7 bases and J dropped 3; count of bases not matched to a gene: 13. In germline, CDR1 is MDHEN, CDR2 SYDVKM. CDR3 region: CASKGRKGARTDTQYF. The CDR3, as DNA: TGTGCCAGCAAGGGGCGGAAGGGGGCGCGGACAGATACGCAGTATTTT.

The count of this clone is one. The J gene is TRBJ2-7, the V gene TRBV2; 7 bases align to TRBD1. The germline V gene has CDR1 SNHLY and CDR2 FYNNEI. The CDR3 is 17 residues long. The V segment lost 10 bases and the J segment 4 bases; nucleotides outside the gene matches: 22. The CDR3 spells CATTGRQGAVISYEQYF. CDR3 nucleotides: TGTGCCACCACGGGCAGACAGGGCGCCGTGATATCGTACGAGCAGTACTTC.

CDR3 DNA sequence: TGTGCCAGCAGCCCAAACAGGGGATCGAACACTGAAGCTTTCTTT. As protein: CASSPNRGSNTEAFF. V usage is TRBV7-9 and J usage is TRBJ1-1; 7 bases map to TRBD1. Trimming took 5 bases from V and 1 from J; bases not matched to a gene: 7. This CDR3 contains 15 residues. Germline V CDR1 and CDR2: SEHNR, FQNEAQ (reference sequence).

This clone was counted at least ten times. The chain recombines TRBV5-1 with TRBJ2-2; either TRBD1 or TRBD2 may fit D (5 bases each). Trimming stripped 4 bases from V and 1 base from J, with 8 bases between. CDR1 SGHRS and CDR2 YFSETQ come from the germline V gene. The CDR3 has 14 residues. The CDR3 sequence is CASSGGGNTGELFF. CDR3 DNA sequence: TGCGCCAGCAGCGGTGGGGGGAACACCGGGGAGCTGTTTTTT.

In regard to this clone: A clone one base away is much larger, so this may be a read error. Other DNA sequences in this sample translate to the same CDR3. The chain recombines TRBV28 with TRBJ1-5; 10 nucleotides agree with TRBD1. Germline V gene lookup returns CDR1 MDHEN and CDR2 SYDVKM. V shed 3 bases, J shed 7 bases, and the junction held 0 bases outside the gene matches. The CDR3 loop spans 13 amino acids. Written as DNA, the CDR3 is TGTGCCAGCAGTTTGACAGGGGGCCAGCCCCAGCATTTT. Residues: CASSLTGGQPQHF. Using reference TRBV28 and TRBJ1-5 for the parts outside the CDR3, the full variable domain is DVKVTQSSRYLVKRTGEKVFLECVQDMDHENMFWYRQDPGLGLRLIYFSYDVKMKEKGDIPEGYSVSREKKERFSLILESASTNQTSMYLCASSLTGGQPQHFGDGTRLSIL.

This chain links TRBV7-9 with TRBJ1-2, with D hard to call. The germline CDR1 and CDR2 sequences are SEHNR and FQNEAQ (reference sequence). The CDR3 length is 12 residues. V was cut by 3 bases and J by 3 bases, with 5 bases left in between. CDR3 protein: CASSLIDYGYTF. The CDR3 nucleotides read TGTGCCAGCAGCTTGATAGACTATGGCTACACCTTC.

The CDR3 protein is CATARTGDNEQFF. In DNA form, the CDR3 reads TGTGCCACCGCAAGGACTGGAGACAATGAGCAGTTCTTC. This rearrangement joins TRBV27 to TRBJ2-1; a possible D gene is TRBD2 (5 bases). Per the germline V gene, CDR1 is MNHEY and CDR2 is SMNVEV (reference sequence). V was clipped by 10 bases and J by 5 bases, with 15 bases between them. The CDR3 totals 13 residues.

This clone was detected only once. This chain connects TRBV5-1 to TRBJ2-7, with D unresolved. The CDR3 length is 11 residues. The V end lost 3 bases, the J end lost 4 bases, and 5 bases lay between the germline ends. Germline V gives CDR1 SGHRS, CDR2 YFSETQ. CDR3 DNA sequence: TGCGCCAGCAGCTCGCAATACGAGCAGTACTTC. Translated: CASSSQYEQYF.

This clone was seen a handful of times. This chain uses TRBV12-5 with TRBJ2-1, with D possibly called TRBD1 or TRBD2 (6 bases each). Looked up from germline, CDR1 is LGHNT and CDR2 is FRNRAP. This CDR3 spans 14 amino acids. V was clipped by 6 bases and J by 8 bases, with 17 bases between them. CDR3 coding DNA: TGTGCTAGTGGCTGGGGGGCAGAAAGGGATGAGCAGTTCTTC. Amino acids: CASGWGAERDEQFF.

This chain links TRBV5-1 with TRBJ1-1; D possibly corresponds to TRBD1 (6 bases). The CDR3 totals 16 residues. Germline values: CDR1 SGHRS, CDR2 YFSETQ. V was clipped by 5 bases and J by 0 bases, with 17 bases between them. The CDR3, as DNA: TGCGCCAGCAGTCGGACAGTTGGAGGTGTGAACACTGAAGCTTTCTTT. This encodes CASSRTVGGVNTEAFF.

This clone was recorded a few times. This sequence joins TRBV7-9 and TRBJ2-2; 16 bases line up with TRBD2. CDR1 is SEHNR, CDR2 FQNEAQ, per germline (reference sequence). After removal of 0 bases from V and 3 bases from J, the junction contained 4 bases not matched to a gene. There are 19 residues in the CDR3. The CDR3 here is CASSLAGLAGGPDTGELFF. CDR3 sequence (DNA): TGTGCCAGCAGCTTAGCGGGACTAGCGGGAGGGCCGGACACCGGGGAGCTGTTTTTT.

The V gene is TRBV29-1, the J gene TRBJ1-2, with D possibly TRBD1 on 6 matching bases. V was pared by 0 bases and J by 5 bases, with 22 bases between. The CDR3 sequence is 17 residues long. Germline CDR1 reads SQVTM; CDR2 reads ANQGSEA. CDR3 region: CSVEDHGGAVGPYGYTF. The DNA of the CDR3 is TGCAGCGTTGAAGATCATGGGGGGGCGGTGGGACCTTATGGCTACACCTTC. The variable domain in full, with the rest retrieved from reference TRBV29-1 and TRBJ1-2, is SAVISQKPSRDICQRGTSLTIQCQVDSQVTMMFWYRQQPGQSLTLIATANQGSEATYESGFVIDKFPISRPNLTFSTLTVSNMSPEDSSIYLCSVEDHGGAVGPYGYTFGSGTRLTVV.

The chain recombines TRBV10-1 with TRBJ2-2; 10 bases are shared with TRBD2. Germline V gene data show CDR1 as WNHNN and CDR2 as SYGVQD (reference sequence). This CDR3 spans 17 amino acids. V trimming: 3 bases; J trimming: 3 bases; junction bases outside the gene matches: 7. CDR3 in amino acids: CASSDLRAGGYTGELFF. The DNA for the CDR3 is TGCGCCAGCAGTGACTTAAGAGCGGGAGGGTACACCGGGGAGCTGTTTTTT.